This T cell receptor (beta chain) originates from a study of T cell repertoires in cytomegalovirus infection (dated by TCRdb to the late 2010s). In terms of the full investigation: Recently identified HLA-C-restricted CMV epitopes, whose presentation resists viral immunomodulation, were targeted by peptide stimulations together with well-studied HLA-B-restricted epitopes. Because public TCR beta signatures pointed to carriage of CMV infection together with the matching HLA type, the HLA type of each donor mattered for the analysis. What the authors observed across the whole study: In both this cohort and an independent roughly 350-donor cohort, the cumulative frequency of public TCR beta family members distinguished carriers of CMV infection plus the relevant HLA type. In the ex vivo response, HLA-C-restricted CMV-specific TCR beta clonotypes were dominant, and in two of eight donors the single most frequent clonotype came from this HLA-C-restricted group.

The instrument was an Illumina HiSeq 1500. The public reads were reanalyzed by TCRdb: fastp trimming at Q25, MiXCR alignment, in-frame beta chains only. Merged by CDR3 protein, the rows form single entries marked with the most common genes and DNA. The sample has tens of thousands of distinct CDR3 sequences on record, under 55% of them singletons. The ten largest clonotypes hold approximately 95% of the sample. A distance of 15 bases separates the germline ends of V and J, which lose 5 bases and 2 bases respectively. Its CDR3 holds 16 amino acids, cysteine through phenylalanine. CDR3 DNA is the only sequence kept; it has 48 bases, read in frame from the first base. The treatment or condition label for this specimen denotes: in vitro stimulation with specific CMV peptide epitopes to enrich CMV-specific T cells. On this clonotype: Which antigen it targets is not known. No much larger clonotype is one base removed from it; base qualities were not supplied.

The TCR was taken from a human donor in good health (CMV status not recorded). Some clones in this sample may be carry-over from other donors' samples. The V and J genes are TRBV6-7 and TRBJ2-2, with no confidently assigned D gene. TRBV6-7 falls under the ORF class, with uncertain function. Sequenced material: CD8+ T cells from cultured PBMCs, taken from culture after CMV antigen stimulation. The DNA sequence is as follows: TGTGCCAGCAGTAAGGATCCCTCCACTAACACCGGGGAGCTGTTTTTT. Translated, it gives CASSKDPSTNTGELFF.